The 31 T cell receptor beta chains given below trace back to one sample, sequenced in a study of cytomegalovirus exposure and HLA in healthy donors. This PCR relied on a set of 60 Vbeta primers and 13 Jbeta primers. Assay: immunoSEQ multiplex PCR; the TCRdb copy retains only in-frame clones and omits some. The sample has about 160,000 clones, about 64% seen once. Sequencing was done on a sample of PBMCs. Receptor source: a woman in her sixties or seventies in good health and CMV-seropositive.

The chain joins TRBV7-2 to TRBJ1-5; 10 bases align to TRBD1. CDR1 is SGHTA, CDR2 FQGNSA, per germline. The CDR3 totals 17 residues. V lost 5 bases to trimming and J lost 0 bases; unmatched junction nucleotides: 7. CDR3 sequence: CASSARTGGISNQPQHF. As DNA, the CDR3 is TGTGCCAGCAGCGCCAGGACAGGGGGGATTAGCAATCAGCCCCAGCATTTT.

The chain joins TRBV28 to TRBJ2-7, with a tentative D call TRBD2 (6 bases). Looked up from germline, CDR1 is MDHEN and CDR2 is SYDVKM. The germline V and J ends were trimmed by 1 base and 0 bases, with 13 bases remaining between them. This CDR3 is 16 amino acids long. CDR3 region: CASSLSGGVSSYEQYF. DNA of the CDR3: TGTGCCAGCAGTTTATCTGGAGGGGTCAGCTCCTACGAGCAGTACTTC.

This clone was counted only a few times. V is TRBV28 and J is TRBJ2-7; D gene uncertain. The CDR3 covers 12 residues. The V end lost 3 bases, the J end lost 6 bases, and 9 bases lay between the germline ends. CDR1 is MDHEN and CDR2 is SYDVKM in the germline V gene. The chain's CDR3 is CASSLSGGEQYF. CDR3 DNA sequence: TGTGCCAGCAGTTTGTCCGGCGGCGAGCAGTACTTC.

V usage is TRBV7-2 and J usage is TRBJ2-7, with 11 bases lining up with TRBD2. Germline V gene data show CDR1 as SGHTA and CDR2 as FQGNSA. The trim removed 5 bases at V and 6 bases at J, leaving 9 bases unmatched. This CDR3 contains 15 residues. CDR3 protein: CASSRTLAGGGEQYF. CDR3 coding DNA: TGTGCCAGCAGCCGGACGCTAGCGGGAGGTGGCGAGCAGTACTTC.

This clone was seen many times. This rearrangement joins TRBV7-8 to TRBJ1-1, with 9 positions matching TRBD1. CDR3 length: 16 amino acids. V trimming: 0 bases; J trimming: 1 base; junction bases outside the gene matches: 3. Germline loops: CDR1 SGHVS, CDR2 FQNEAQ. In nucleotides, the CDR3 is TGTGCCAGCAGCTTAGCCGGGACAGGGAGGAACACTGAAGCTTTCTTT. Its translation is CASSLAGTGRNTEAFF.

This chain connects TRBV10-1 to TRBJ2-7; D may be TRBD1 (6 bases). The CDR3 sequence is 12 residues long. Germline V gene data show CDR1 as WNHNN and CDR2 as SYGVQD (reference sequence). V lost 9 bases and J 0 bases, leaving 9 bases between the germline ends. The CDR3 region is CASSGDSYEQYF. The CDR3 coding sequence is TGCGCCAGTTCAGGGGACTCCTACGAGCAGTACTTC.

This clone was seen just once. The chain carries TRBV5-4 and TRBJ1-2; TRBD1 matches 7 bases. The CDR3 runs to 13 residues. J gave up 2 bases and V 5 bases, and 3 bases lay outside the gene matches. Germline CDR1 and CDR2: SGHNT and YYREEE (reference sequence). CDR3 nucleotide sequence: TGTGCCAGCAGTCAGGACAGGAACTATGGCTACACCTTC. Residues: CASSQDRNYGYTF.

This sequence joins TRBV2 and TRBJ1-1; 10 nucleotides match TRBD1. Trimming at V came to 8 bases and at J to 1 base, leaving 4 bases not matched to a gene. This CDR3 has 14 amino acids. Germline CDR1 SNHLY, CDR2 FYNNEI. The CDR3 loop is CASGGQGRNTEAFF. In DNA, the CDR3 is TGTGCCAGCGGGGGACAGGGGAGGAACACTGAAGCTTTCTTT. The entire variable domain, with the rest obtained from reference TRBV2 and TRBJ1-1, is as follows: EPEVTQTPSHQVTQMGQEVILRCVPISNHLYFYWYRQILGQKVEFLVSFYNNEISEKSEIFDDQFSVERPDGSNFTLKIRSTKLEDSAMYFCASGGQGRNTEAFFGQGTRLTVV.

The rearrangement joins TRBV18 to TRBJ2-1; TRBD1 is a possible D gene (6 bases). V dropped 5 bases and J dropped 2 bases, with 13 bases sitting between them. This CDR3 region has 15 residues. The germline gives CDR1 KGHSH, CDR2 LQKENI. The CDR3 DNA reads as TGTGCCAGCTCAGCGAACCGACAGGCCTACAATGAGCAGTTCTTC. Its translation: CASSANRQAYNEQFF.

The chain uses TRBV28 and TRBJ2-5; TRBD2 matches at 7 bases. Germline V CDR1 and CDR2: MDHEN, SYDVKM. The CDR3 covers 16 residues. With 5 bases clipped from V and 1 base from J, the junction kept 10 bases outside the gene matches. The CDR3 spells CASSETGTNPQETQYF. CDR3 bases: TGTGCCAGCAGTGAGACCGGGACTAATCCCCAAGAGACCCAGTACTTC.

CDR3 nucleotides: TGTGCCAGCTCACCGCCTTCTAGGCAGCCAGATACGCAGTATTTT. It encodes CASSPPSRQPDTQYF. The rearrangement links TRBV18 to TRBJ2-3; the D is unclear. The CDR3 covers 15 residues. Looked up from germline, CDR1 is KGHSH and CDR2 is LQKENI. V lost 3 bases and J lost 4, with 14 bases in between.

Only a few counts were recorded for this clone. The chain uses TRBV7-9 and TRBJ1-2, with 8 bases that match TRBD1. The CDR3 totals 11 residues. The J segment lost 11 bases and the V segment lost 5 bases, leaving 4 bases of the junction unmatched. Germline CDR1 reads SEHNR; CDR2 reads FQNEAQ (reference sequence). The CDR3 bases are TGTGCCAGCAGCCCGGACAGGGTTTACACCTTC. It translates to CASSPDRVYTF.

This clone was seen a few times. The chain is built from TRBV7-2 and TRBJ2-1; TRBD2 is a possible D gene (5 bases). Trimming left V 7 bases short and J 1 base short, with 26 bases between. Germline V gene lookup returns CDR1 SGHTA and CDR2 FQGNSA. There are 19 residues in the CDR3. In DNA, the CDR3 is TGTGCCAGCATTCCAGGATTAGGAGGCCCGGCGTGGTCCTACAATGAGCAGTTCTTC. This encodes CASIPGLGGPAWSYNEQFF.

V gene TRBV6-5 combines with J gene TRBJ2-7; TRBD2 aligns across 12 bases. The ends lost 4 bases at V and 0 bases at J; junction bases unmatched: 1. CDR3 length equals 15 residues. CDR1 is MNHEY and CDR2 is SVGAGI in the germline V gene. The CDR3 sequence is CASSWTSGASYEQYF. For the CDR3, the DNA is TGTGCCAGCAGTTGGACTAGCGGGGCCTCCTACGAGCAGTACTTC.

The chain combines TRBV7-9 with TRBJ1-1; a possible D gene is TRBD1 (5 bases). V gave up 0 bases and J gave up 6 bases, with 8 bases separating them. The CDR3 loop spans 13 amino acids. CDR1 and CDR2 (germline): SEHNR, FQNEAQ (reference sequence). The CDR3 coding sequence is TGTGCCAGCAGCTTAGCGGGGGGGGCTGAAGCTTTCTTT. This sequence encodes CASSLAGGAEAFF.

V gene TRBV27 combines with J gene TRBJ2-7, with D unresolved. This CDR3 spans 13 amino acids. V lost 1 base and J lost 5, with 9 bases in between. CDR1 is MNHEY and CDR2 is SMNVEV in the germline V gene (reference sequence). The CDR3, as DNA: TGTGCCAGCAGTTTATTTAGTTTAGACGAGCAGTACTTC. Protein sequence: CASSLFSLDEQYF.

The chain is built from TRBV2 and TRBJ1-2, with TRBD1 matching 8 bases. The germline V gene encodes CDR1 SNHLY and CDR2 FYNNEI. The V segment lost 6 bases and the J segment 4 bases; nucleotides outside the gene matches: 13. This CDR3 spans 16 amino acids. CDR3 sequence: CASRGPDREFGYGYTF. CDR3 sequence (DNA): TGTGCCAGCAGGGGCCCGGACAGGGAGTTTGGCTATGGCTACACCTTC.

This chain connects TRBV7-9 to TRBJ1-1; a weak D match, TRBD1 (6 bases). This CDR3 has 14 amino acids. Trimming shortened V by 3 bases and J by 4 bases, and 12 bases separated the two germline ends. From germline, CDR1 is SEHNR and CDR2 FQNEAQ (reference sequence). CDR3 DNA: TGTGCCAGCAGCTTCGGGGGGGCAGGCACTGAAGCTTTCTTT. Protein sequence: CASSFGGAGTEAFF.

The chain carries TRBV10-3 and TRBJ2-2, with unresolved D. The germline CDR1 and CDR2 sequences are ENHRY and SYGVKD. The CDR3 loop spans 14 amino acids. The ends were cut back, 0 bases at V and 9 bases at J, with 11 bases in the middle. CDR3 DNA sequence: TGTGCCATCAGTGAGTCAAGCCGGTCCAGGGAGCTGTTTTTT. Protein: CAISESSRSRELFF.

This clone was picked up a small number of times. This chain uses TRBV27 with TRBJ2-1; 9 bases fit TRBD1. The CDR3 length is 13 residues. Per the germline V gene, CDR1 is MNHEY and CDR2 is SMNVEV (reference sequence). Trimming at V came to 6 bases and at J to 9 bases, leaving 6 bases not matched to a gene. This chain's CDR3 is CASRWDRETEQFF. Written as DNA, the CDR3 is TGTGCCAGCAGATGGGACAGGGAAACTGAGCAGTTCTTC.

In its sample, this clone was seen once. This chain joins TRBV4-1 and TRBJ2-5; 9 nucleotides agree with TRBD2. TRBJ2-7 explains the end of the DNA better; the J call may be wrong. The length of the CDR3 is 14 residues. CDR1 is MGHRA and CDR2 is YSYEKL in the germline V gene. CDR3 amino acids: CASSRGLATYEQYF. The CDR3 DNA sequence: TGCGCCAGCAGTCGGGGACTAGCCACCTACGAGCAGTACTTC.

The CDR3 region is CASSLSTGGVQDTQYF. The CDR3 bases are TGCGCCAGCAGCTTGAGTACGGGAGGTGTTCAAGATACGCAGTATTTT. The rearrangement links TRBV5-1 to TRBJ2-3; 7 positions agree with TRBD2. The V gene end was trimmed by 1 base and the J gene end by 5 bases; junction bases not matched to a gene: 10. The CDR3 loop spans 16 amino acids. Germline-derived CDR1 and CDR2 are SGHRS and YFSETQ.

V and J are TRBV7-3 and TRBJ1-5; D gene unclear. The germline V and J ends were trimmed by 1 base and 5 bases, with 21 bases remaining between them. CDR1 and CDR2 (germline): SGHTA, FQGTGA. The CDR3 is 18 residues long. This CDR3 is CASSLRLHAGPFDQPQHF. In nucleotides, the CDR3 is TGTGCCAGCAGCTTAAGGCTTCACGCAGGCCCCTTCGATCAGCCCCAGCATTTT.

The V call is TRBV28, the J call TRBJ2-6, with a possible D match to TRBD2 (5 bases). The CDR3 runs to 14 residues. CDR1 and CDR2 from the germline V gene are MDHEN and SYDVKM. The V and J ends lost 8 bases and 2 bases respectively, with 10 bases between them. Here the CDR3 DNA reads TGTGCCAGCTTGAGGGAAACTGGGGCCAACGTCCTGACTTTC. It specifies CASLRETGANVLTF.

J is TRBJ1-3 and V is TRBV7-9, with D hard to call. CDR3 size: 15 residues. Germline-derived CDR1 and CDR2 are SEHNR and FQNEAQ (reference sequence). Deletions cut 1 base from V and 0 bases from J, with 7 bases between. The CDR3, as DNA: TGTGCCAGCAGCTTAGGAATTAGCTCTGGAAACACCATATATTTT. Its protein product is CASSLGISSGNTIYF.

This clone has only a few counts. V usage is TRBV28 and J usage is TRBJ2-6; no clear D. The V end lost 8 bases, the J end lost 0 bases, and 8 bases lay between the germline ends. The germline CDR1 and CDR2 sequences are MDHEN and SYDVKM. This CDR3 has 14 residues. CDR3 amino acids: CASVENSGANVLTF. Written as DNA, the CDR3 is TGTGCCAGCGTAGAGAACTCTGGGGCCAACGTCCTGACTTTC.

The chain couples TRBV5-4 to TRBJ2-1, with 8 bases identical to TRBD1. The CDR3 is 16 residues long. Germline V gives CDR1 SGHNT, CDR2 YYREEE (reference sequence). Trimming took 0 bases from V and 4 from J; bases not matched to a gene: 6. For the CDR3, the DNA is TGTGCCAGCAGCTTGGGAACAGGGGGGAAATACAATGAGCAGTTCTTC. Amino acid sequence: CASSLGTGGKYNEQFF.

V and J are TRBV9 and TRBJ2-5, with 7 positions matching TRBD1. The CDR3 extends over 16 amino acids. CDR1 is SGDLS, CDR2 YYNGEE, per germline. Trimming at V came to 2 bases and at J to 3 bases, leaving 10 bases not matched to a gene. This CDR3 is CASSVRPMTGKETQYF. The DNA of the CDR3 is TGTGCCAGCAGCGTCCGCCCGATGACAGGGAAAGAGACCCAGTACTTC.

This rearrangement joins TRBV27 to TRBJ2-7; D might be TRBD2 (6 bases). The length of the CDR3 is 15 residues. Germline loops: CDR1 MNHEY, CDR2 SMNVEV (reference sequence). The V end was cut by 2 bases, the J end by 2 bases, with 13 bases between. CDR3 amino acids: CASSLAGTLAYEQYF. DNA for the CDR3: TGTGCCAGCAGTTTAGCAGGGACTCTCGCCTACGAGCAGTACTTC.

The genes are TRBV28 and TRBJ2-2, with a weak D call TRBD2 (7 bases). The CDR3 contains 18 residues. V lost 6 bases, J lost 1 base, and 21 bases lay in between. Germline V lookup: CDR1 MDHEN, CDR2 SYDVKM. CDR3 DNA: TGTGCCAGCAGCTTTACAAGGGGGGGTCGACAGAACACCGGGGAGCTGTTTTTT. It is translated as CASSFTRGGRQNTGELFF. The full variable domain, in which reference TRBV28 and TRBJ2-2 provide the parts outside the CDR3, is DVKVTQSSRYLVKRTGEKVFLECVQDMDHENMFWYRQDPGLGLRLIYFSYDVKMKEKGDIPEGYSVSREKKERFSLILESASTNQTSMYLCASSFTRGGRQNTGELFFGEGSRLTVL.

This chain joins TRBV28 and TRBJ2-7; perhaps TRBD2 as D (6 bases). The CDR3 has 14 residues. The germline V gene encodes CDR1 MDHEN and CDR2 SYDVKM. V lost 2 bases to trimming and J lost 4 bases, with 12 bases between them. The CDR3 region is CASSLELGLYEQYF. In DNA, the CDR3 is TGTGCCAGCAGTTTAGAGTTGGGACTTTACGAGCAGTACTTC. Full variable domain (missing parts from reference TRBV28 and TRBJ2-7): DVKVTQSSRYLVKRTGEKVFLECVQDMDHENMFWYRQDPGLGLRLIYFSYDVKMKEKGDIPEGYSVSREKKERFSLILESASTNQTSMYLCASSLELGLYEQYFGPGTRLTVT.